Listed here are 20 T cell receptor beta chains from one sample, sequenced in a study of blood T cell repertoires in COVID-19 (dated by TCRdb to the early 2020s). Library preparation employed the immunoSEQ multiplex PCR assay. Not all clones reach the TCRdb copy of this immuneACCESS table, which keeps in-frame sequences only. Checked studies attribute under half of the gap to unresolved V genes and leave the rest unexplained. This sample is represented by hundreds of thousands of clones; 75% to 90% of them were singletons. Together, the top ten hold around 1.1% of the sample. The sample consisted of PBMCs or T cells enriched from blood (not recorded which). The receptors come from a man in his thirties or forties who had recovered from COVID-19.

This chain uses TRBV11-2 with TRBJ2-7; D may be TRBD2 (6 bases). The CDR3 runs to 14 residues. The V gene's germline CDR1 is SGHAT and CDR2 FQNNGV. The germline V and J ends were trimmed by 4 bases and 2 bases, with 12 bases remaining between them. CDR3 DNA: TGTGCCAGCAGCTCTGCCGGGAGCCCCTACGAGCAGTACTTC. Translated: CASSSAGSPYEQYF.

This clone has just one count. The V and J genes are TRBV11-2 and TRBJ2-5; possibly TRBD2 for D (8 bases). The CDR3 is 15 amino acids. The V end was cut by 6 bases, the J end by 7 bases, with 21 bases between. Germline values: CDR1 SGHAT, CDR2 FQNNGV. CDR3 coding DNA: TGTGCCAGCAGGCCCAACAGGGGACTAGGGGTGACCCAGTACTTC. This translates into CASRPNRGLGVTQYF.

The gene calls are TRBV4-1 and TRBJ2-5; maybe TRBD2 (6 bases). Between the trimmed V and J ends, which lost 6 bases and 0 bases, there was a span of 11 bases. CDR1 is MGHRA, CDR2 YSYEKL, per germline. The CDR3 contains 14 residues. CDR3 protein: CASRLAMYQETQYF. DNA for the CDR3: TGCGCCAGCAGGCTAGCGATGTACCAAGAGACCCAGTACTTC.

The CDR3 DNA reads as TGCGCCAGCAGCCAAGGTCTTTGGGGCGCCGGCACAGATACGCAGTATTTT. Residues: CASSQGLWGAGTDTQYF. This chain uses TRBV4-1 with TRBJ2-3, with D possibly being TRBD1 (5 bases). Germline V lookup: CDR1 MGHRA, CDR2 YSYEKL. CDR3 length: 17 amino acids. Trimming left V 1 base short and J 1 base short, with 15 bases between.

The chain links TRBV30 to TRBJ2-7, with D perhaps TRBD1 (6 bases). Germline V gives CDR1 GTSNPN, CDR2 SVGIG (reference sequence). The CDR3 extends over 12 amino acids. V lost 2 bases and J lost 3, with 8 bases in between. CDR3 in amino acids: CAWSPQGYEQYF. CDR3 in DNA: TGTGCCTGGAGTCCACAGGGCTACGAGCAGTACTTC.

V gene TRBV5-1 combines with J gene TRBJ2-3; TRBD2 agrees at 10 bases. Germline values: CDR1 SGHRS, CDR2 YFSETQ. Trimming at V came to 6 bases and at J to 5 bases, leaving 9 bases not matched to a gene. CDR3 length equals 15 residues. The CDR3: CASTSGLAGVDTQYF. DNA of the CDR3: TGCGCCAGCACCTCCGGGCTAGCGGGAGTAGATACGCAGTATTTT.

This clone was seen a handful of times. The chain combines TRBV28 with TRBJ2-3; D gene unclear. CDR1 MDHEN and CDR2 SYDVKM come from the germline V gene. The CDR3 is 15 amino acids. V dropped 7 bases and J dropped 0 bases, with 14 bases sitting between them. The CDR3 sequence is CASNSGPLSTDTQYF. Written as DNA, the CDR3 is TGTGCCAGCAATTCGGGTCCGCTTAGCACAGATACGCAGTATTTT.

The CDR3 nucleotides are TGCGCCAGCAGCCCCACCCCCCCACTAGCGGGAGTACACAATGAGCAGTTCTTC. Translated, it gives CASSPTPPLAGVHNEQFF. The rearrangement uses TRBV4-1 and TRBJ2-1; 11 bases fit TRBD2. Germline assignment: CDR1 MGHRA and CDR2 YSYEKL. This CDR3 is built from 18 residues. The V gene end was trimmed by 4 bases and the J gene end by 5 bases; junction bases not matched to a gene: 13.

V usage is TRBV18 and J usage is TRBJ1-1; 7 bases fit TRBD1. There are 17 residues in the CDR3. The junction had 10 bases not matched to a gene; V was cut back by 3 bases and J by 0 bases. Germline CDR1 KGHSH, CDR2 LQKENI. CDR3 region: CASSPRGQGGLNTEAFF. The CDR3 coding sequence is TGTGCCAGCTCACCCAGAGGGCAGGGGGGATTGAACACTGAAGCTTTCTTT.

J is TRBJ1-5 and V is TRBV10-3, with 8 nucleotides matching TRBD1. The V gene end was trimmed by 6 bases and the J gene end by 5 bases; junction bases not matched to a gene: 3. Germline V gene data show CDR1 as ENHRY and CDR2 as SYGVKD. The CDR3 extends over 13 amino acids. This CDR3 reads CAIRPQGDQPQHF. Here the CDR3 DNA reads TGTGCCATCAGGCCACAGGGGGATCAGCCCCAGCATTTT.

The V gene is TRBV6-5, the J gene TRBJ1-3; possible D gene TRBD1, 5 bases. Trimming shortened V by 6 bases and J by 7 bases, and 16 bases separated the two germline ends. The CDR3 runs to 14 residues. CDR1 and CDR2 from the germline V gene are MNHEY and SVGAGI. The CDR3 region has the DNA TGTGCCAGCAGCCGACAGAAGAAGTGGAACACCATATATTTT. It yields the protein CASSRQKKWNTIYF.

The J gene is TRBJ2-1, the V gene TRBV5-1; 7 bases fit TRBD2. The CDR3 loop spans 14 amino acids. After removal of 4 bases from V and 8 bases from J, the junction contained 9 bases not matched to a gene. Germline lookup yields CDR1 SGHRS and CDR2 YFSETQ. In DNA form, the CDR3 reads TGCGCCAGCAGCCTTAACCCGGCGGGAGATGAGCAGTTCTTC. Its translation: CASSLNPAGDEQFF.

V is TRBV5-1 and J is TRBJ2-5, with 14 bases identical to TRBD2. The CDR3 is made up of 16 amino acids. The germline CDR1 and CDR2 sequences are SGHRS and YFSETQ. Germline trimming cut 4 bases from V and 5 bases from J; bases unmatched to any gene: 7. CDR3 in amino acids: CASSPQGLAGVETQYF. CDR3 DNA sequence: TGCGCCAGCAGCCCTCAGGGACTAGCGGGAGTGGAGACCCAGTACTTC.

The V and J genes are TRBV4-1 and TRBJ2-1, with D maybe TRBD2 (5 bases). Germline-derived CDR1 and CDR2 are MGHRA and YSYEKL. The CDR3 is 14 residues long. Trimming removed 3 bases from V and 5 bases from J, with 11 bases in between. This chain's CDR3 is CASSQRESDNEQFF. The CDR3 DNA reads TGCGCCAGCAGCCAGAGGGAATCTGACAATGAGCAGTTCTTC.

There are a few counts of this clone. V is TRBV10-3 and J is TRBJ2-7, with D hard to call. The CDR3 spans 14 residues. Germline V CDR1 and CDR2: ENHRY, SYGVKD. The V end was cut by 0 bases, the J end by 5 bases, with 11 bases between. The DNA for the CDR3 is TGTGCCATCAGTGAGTCACACGGTCGGGACGAGCAGTACTTC. Translation: CAISESHGRDEQYF.

The chain joins TRBV30 to TRBJ1-5; TRBD1 is a possible D gene (6 bases). CDR1 GTSNPN and CDR2 SVGIG come from the germline V gene (reference sequence). The CDR3 loop spans 15 amino acids. Trimming removed 2 bases at V and 10 bases at J, with 21 bases between. Here the CDR3 DNA reads TGTGCCTGGAGTTTCCAGGGGATGTCTATCGGACCCCAGCATTTT. Protein: CAWSFQGMSIGPQHF.

The rearrangement joins TRBV18 to TRBJ1-1, with a possible D match to TRBD1 (5 bases). V lost 7 bases and J lost 12, with 24 bases in between. The CDR3 spans 14 residues. CDR1 KGHSH and CDR2 LQKENI come from the germline V gene. The CDR3 DNA reads as TGTGCCAGCTTCACCATCCCAGGCAGGGAGGTCCCTTTCTTT. Its translation: CASFTIPGREVPFF.

The genes are TRBV6-5 and TRBJ1-5; 7 bases map to TRBD1. CDR1 and CDR2 (germline): MNHEY, SVGAGI. This CDR3 contains 15 residues. With V trimmed by 7 bases and J by 7 bases, 13 bases remained unmatched. The CDR3 sequence: CASTARQGREQPQHF. The CDR3, as DNA: TGTGCCAGCACCGCCAGACAGGGAAGAGAGCAGCCCCAGCATTTT.

This clone was recorded only once. The V call is TRBV5-1, the J call TRBJ1-4; TRBD1 aligns across 8 bases. This CDR3 spans 15 amino acids. Germline CDR1 is SGHRS and CDR2 is YFSETQ. V shed 2 bases, J shed 5 bases, and the junction held 5 bases outside the gene matches. The CDR3 is CASSFSWTGNEKLFF. The CDR3 DNA is TGCGCCAGCAGCTTTTCTTGGACAGGGAATGAAAAACTGTTTTTT.

The CDR3 spells CASSQVASGRIQFF. CDR3 in DNA: TGCGCCAGCAGCCAAGTGGCTAGCGGGAGAATACAGTTCTTC. The gene calls are TRBV4-1 and TRBJ2-1; 10 nucleotides line up with TRBD2. Trimming took 1 base from V and 13 from J; bases not matched to a gene: 7. Germline V CDR1 and CDR2: MGHRA, YSYEKL. CDR3 length: 14 residues.